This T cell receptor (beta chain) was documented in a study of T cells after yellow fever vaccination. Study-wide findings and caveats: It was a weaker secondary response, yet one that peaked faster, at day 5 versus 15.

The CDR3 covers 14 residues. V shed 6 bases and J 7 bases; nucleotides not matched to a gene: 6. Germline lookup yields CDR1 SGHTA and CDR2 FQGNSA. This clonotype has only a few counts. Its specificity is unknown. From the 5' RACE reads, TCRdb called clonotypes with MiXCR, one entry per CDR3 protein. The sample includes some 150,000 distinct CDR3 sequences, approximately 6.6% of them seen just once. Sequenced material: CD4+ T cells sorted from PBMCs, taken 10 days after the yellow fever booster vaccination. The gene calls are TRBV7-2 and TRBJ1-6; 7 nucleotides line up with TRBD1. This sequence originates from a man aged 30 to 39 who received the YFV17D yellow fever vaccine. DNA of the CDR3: TGTGCCAGCAGGACCCAGGGGGGGAATTCACCCCTCCACTTT. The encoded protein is CASRTQGGNSPLHF.